Shown below are 31 T cell receptor beta chains from a single sample sequenced in a study of T cells after posttransplantation cyclophosphamide. Repertoires were generated with immunoSEQ multiplex PCR, while TCRdb's copy carries only in-frame clones and drops some. The table has about 20,000 clones, 95% to 98% seen once. The naive gate required viable CD3+CD4+ or CD3+CD8+ cells with CCR7+CD45RA+CD45RO-CD95-CD27+CD28+ phenotype. The specimen was naive CD4+ T cells sorted from PBMCs. These receptors were collected from a man in his fifties or sixties in good health, CMV-negative, and a related stem cell transplant donor.

This chain uses TRBV7-9 with TRBJ2-5; the match to TRBD2 covers 9 bases. The germline CDR1 and CDR2 sequences are SEHNR and FQNEAQ (reference sequence). The V segment lost 5 bases and the J segment 3 bases; nucleotides outside the gene matches: 16. The CDR3 runs 18 residues. The CDR3 nucleotides read TGTGCCAGCAGCCCCGGGACTAGCAGCCTCGGCGGGAAAGAGACCCAGTACTTC. Protein sequence: CASSPGTSSLGGKETQYF.

J is TRBJ2-5 and V is TRBV6-5, with D possibly TRBD1 on 6 matching bases. Germline-derived CDR1 and CDR2 are MNHEY and SVGAGI. CDR3 size: 13 residues. V lost 8 bases and J 1 base, leaving 11 bases between the germline ends. This CDR3 is CASQGTAQETQYF. CDR3 sequence (DNA): TGTGCCAGCCAGGGGACGGCCCAAGAGACCCAGTACTTC.

The chain recombines TRBV30 with TRBJ2-7; 11 bases agree with TRBD2. V shed 3 bases, J shed 4 bases, and the junction held 5 bases outside the gene matches. This CDR3 region has 14 residues. CDR1 GTSNPN and CDR2 SVGIG come from the germline V gene (reference sequence). CDR3 nucleotides: TGTGCCTGGAGGGTTAGCGGGAGGGGTTACGAGCAGTACTTC. It is translated as CAWRVSGRGYEQYF.

The chain is built from TRBV7-2 and TRBJ2-3; 11 bases are a match to TRBD2. The CDR3 is made up of 17 amino acids. Germline V gene sequence: CDR1 SGHTA, CDR2 FQGNSA. Trimming at V came to 1 base and at J to 7 bases, leaving 10 bases not matched to a gene. For the CDR3, the DNA is TGTGCCAGCAGCTTAGGTCCCCTAGCGGGGGGCGGAAATACGCAGTATTTT. It encodes CASSLGPLAGGGNTQYF. The full variable domain, in which reference TRBV7-2 and TRBJ2-3 provide the parts outside the CDR3, is GAGVSQSPSNKVTEKGKDVELRCDPISGHTALYWYRQSLGQGLEFLIYFQGNSAPDKSGLPSDRFSAERTGGSVSTLTIQRTQQEDSAVYLCASSLGPLAGGGNTQYFGPGTRLTVL.

The chain links TRBV9 to TRBJ2-2; D uncertain. This CDR3 has 13 amino acids. Germline values: CDR1 SGDLS, CDR2 YYNGEE. V was pared by 0 bases and J by 7 bases, with 7 bases between. In nucleotides, the CDR3 is TGTGCCAGCAGCGTAGTCCCTGTCGGGGAGCTGTTTTTT. Its protein is CASSVVPVGELFF.

The rearrangement links TRBV12-5 to TRBJ2-7; 10 bases fit TRBD1. Germline V gene data show CDR1 as LGHNT and CDR2 as FRNRAP. This CDR3 has 15 residues. J was trimmed by 3 bases and V by 6 bases; bases with no gene match: 8. The CDR3 loop is CASGEGQGIRYEQYF. The CDR3, as DNA: TGTGCTAGTGGAGAGGGACAGGGGATCCGCTACGAGCAGTACTTC.

The chain combines TRBV18 with TRBJ1-1, with a tentative D call TRBD1 (5 bases). CDR1 is KGHSH, CDR2 LQKENI, per germline. With 0 bases removed from V and 4 bases from J, the gap between germline ends came to 15 bases. There are 16 residues in the CDR3. The DNA of the CDR3 is TGTGCCAGCTCACCACCGAAGCGGGCGAGGGGCACTGAAGCTTTCTTT. Translating it yields CASSPPKRARGTEAFF.

This sequence joins TRBV6-5 and TRBJ1-3, with 10 bases fitting TRBD1. CDR3 length equals 15 residues. Trimming at V came to 6 bases and at J to 4 bases, leaving 6 bases not matched to a gene. Germline V gene data show CDR1 as MNHEY and CDR2 as SVGAGI. CDR3 nucleotide sequence: TGTGCCAGCAGGCGGACAGGGGGTTCCGGAAACACCATATATTTT. Encoded protein: CASRRTGGSGNTIYF.

The chain employs TRBV15 and TRBJ2-3, with D possibly TRBD2 on 6 matching bases. The CDR3 contains 14 residues. The germline V gene has CDR1 LNHNV and CDR2 YYDKDF (reference sequence). The V end was cut by 6 bases, the J end by 0 bases, with 10 bases between. CDR3 nucleotide sequence: TGTGCCACCAGTATCGGGGGTAGCACAGATACGCAGTATTTT. This gives the protein CATSIGGSTDTQYF.

The chain links TRBV9 to TRBJ2-7; 10 bases are shared with TRBD2. J lost 4 bases, V lost 0 bases, and 4 bases had no gene match. The CDR3 consists of 15 residues. From germline, CDR1 is SGDLS and CDR2 YYNGEE. This chain's CDR3 is CASSVELAGWYEQYF. The CDR3 coding sequence is TGTGCCAGCAGCGTAGAACTAGCGGGGTGGTACGAGCAGTACTTC.

This chain links TRBV2 with TRBJ1-1, with 9 bases that match TRBD1. V gave up 5 bases and J gave up 0 bases; unmatched junction bases: 7. Germline CDR1 is SNHLY and CDR2 is FYNNEI. The CDR3 contains 16 residues. The CDR3 here is CASSRGTGFMNTEAFF. The CDR3 DNA reads as TGTGCCAGCAGTCGCGGGACAGGGTTTATGAACACTGAAGCTTTCTTT.

The chain has TRBV28 and TRBJ2-7; TRBD2 is a possible D gene (6 bases). This CDR3 is 14 amino acids long. V lost 2 bases to trimming and J lost 6 bases, with 14 bases between them. Looked up from germline, CDR1 is MDHEN and CDR2 is SYDVKM. CDR3: CASSLNTGGIEQYF. The CDR3, as DNA: TGTGCCAGCAGTTTAAACACCGGAGGGATCGAGCAGTACTTC. The variable domain in full, with the rest retrieved from reference TRBV28 and TRBJ2-7, is DVKVTQSSRYLVKRTGEKVFLECVQDMDHENMFWYRQDPGLGLRLIYFSYDVKMKEKGDIPEGYSVSREKKERFSLILESASTNQTSMYLCASSLNTGGIEQYFGPGTRLTVT.

The chain combines TRBV6-5 with TRBJ2-7; 11 bases are shared with TRBD2. With V trimmed by 6 bases and J by 7 bases, 8 bases remained unmatched. The CDR3 contains 14 residues. Germline V lookup: CDR1 MNHEY, CDR2 SVGAGI. CDR3 DNA: TGTGCCAGCAGAGGACTAGCGGGCCTCTGGGAGCAGTACTTC. Amino acid sequence: CASRGLAGLWEQYF.

V gene TRBV5-6 combines with J gene TRBJ2-7; 8 bases match TRBD2. The V gene's germline CDR1 is SGHDT and CDR2 YYEEEE. This CDR3 is built from 16 residues. V was pared by 1 base and J by 3 bases, with 9 bases of the junction left unmatched. This chain's CDR3 is CASSLIRPSGFYEQYF. Here the CDR3 DNA reads TGTGCCAGCAGCTTGATAAGGCCTAGCGGGTTCTACGAGCAGTACTTC.

The chain carries TRBV5-6 and TRBJ2-7; 9 bases agree with TRBD1. The CDR3 is 15 residues long. CDR1 SGHDT and CDR2 YYEEEE come from the germline V gene. Trimming removed 3 bases from V and 4 bases from J; junction bases left unmatched: 8. CDR3 region: CASSSLGTGWYEQYF. The CDR3 region has the DNA TGTGCCAGCAGCTCACTCGGGACAGGGTGGTACGAGCAGTACTTC.

This chain connects TRBV5-4 to TRBJ2-7, with 9 bases aligning to TRBD1. CDR3 length: 13 residues. V lost 4 bases to trimming and J lost 4 bases; unmatched junction nucleotides: 3. Germline CDR1 and CDR2: SGHNT and YYREEE (reference sequence). The CDR3 nucleotides are TGTGCCAGCAGCCGGGACAGGGCGTACGAGCAGTACTTC. The encoded protein is CASSRDRAYEQYF.

The chain couples TRBV7-8 to TRBJ1-5; 7 nucleotides line up with TRBD1. Losses at the gene ends were 5 bases for V and 3 bases for J; bases not matched to a gene: 7. CDR1 and CDR2 from the germline V gene are SGHVS and FQNEAQ. The CDR3 has 15 residues. CDR3 sequence: CASSRTGATNQPQHF. The CDR3 region has the DNA TGTGCCAGCAGCCGTACAGGGGCCACCAATCAGCCCCAGCATTTT.

This sequence joins TRBV10-3 and TRBJ2-1, with 10 bases that match TRBD1. The V segment lost 0 bases and the J segment 2 bases; nucleotides outside the gene matches: 1. CDR3 size: 16 residues. Germline assignment: CDR1 ENHRY and CDR2 SYGVKD. CDR3 in DNA: TGTGCCATCAGTGAGTCGGGACAGGGGCCCTACAATGAGCAGTTCTTC. The encoded protein is CAISESGQGPYNEQFF.

The J gene is TRBJ2-1, the V gene TRBV11-3; 7 nucleotides match TRBD2. The germline gives CDR1 SGHNT, CDR2 YENEEA. V dropped 5 bases and J dropped 8; count of bases not matched to a gene: 6. The CDR3 extends over 13 amino acids. The DNA of the CDR3 is TGTGCCAGCAGCACCCTAGCGGTCGATGAGCAGTTCTTC. Protein sequence: CASSTLAVDEQFF.

The chain carries TRBV2 and TRBJ1-2, with D tentatively TRBD1 (6 bases). This CDR3 region has 16 residues. From germline, CDR1 is SNHLY and CDR2 FYNNEI. With 2 bases removed from V and 0 bases from J, the gap between germline ends came to 13 bases. This CDR3 reads CASSERGGRANYGYTF. The DNA for the CDR3 is TGTGCCAGCAGTGAACGCGGGGGGCGAGCTAACTATGGCTACACCTTC.

V and J are TRBV5-6 and TRBJ2-7; TRBD2 might be the D (6 bases). The V end was cut by 6 bases, the J end by 0 bases, with 16 bases between. The length of the CDR3 is 15 residues. The germline V gene has CDR1 SGHDT and CDR2 YYEEEE. The CDR3 DNA follows: TGTGCCAGCAAAGGCATGGGACTTAGCTCCTACGAGCAGTACTTC. Translating gives CASKGMGLSSYEQYF.

This CDR3 reads CASSLGGQSGANVLTF. DNA of the CDR3: TGTGCCAGCAGCTTAGGGGGACAATCTGGGGCCAACGTCCTGACTTTC. The V call is TRBV7-2, the J call TRBJ2-6, with D perhaps matching TRBD1 (6 bases). Germline-derived CDR1 and CDR2 are SGHTA and FQGNSA. The V and J ends lost 1 base and 1 base respectively, with 8 bases between them. CDR3 length equals 16 residues.

The chain carries TRBV9 and TRBJ1-1, with TRBD1 as a possible D gene (6 bases). Germline V gene lookup returns CDR1 SGDLS and CDR2 YYNGEE. CDR3 size: 13 residues. V lost 0 bases and J lost 4, with 7 bases in between. This CDR3 is CASSVDRATEAFF. The CDR3 DNA reads TGTGCCAGCAGCGTAGACAGGGCCACTGAAGCTTTCTTT.

This sequence joins TRBV10-3 and TRBJ2-1; possible D gene TRBD1, 5 bases. Germline-derived CDR1 and CDR2 are ENHRY and SYGVKD. The CDR3 runs to 13 residues. V lost 2 bases to trimming and J lost 5 bases, with 7 bases between them. This chain's CDR3 is CAISEPGNNEQFF. CDR3 bases: TGTGCCATCAGTGAGCCAGGGAACAATGAGCAGTTCTTC.

The rearrangement uses TRBV10-3 and TRBJ2-3, with 12 bases identical to TRBD2. CDR1 ENHRY and CDR2 SYGVKD come from the germline V gene. CDR3 size: 16 residues. The J segment lost 5 bases and the V segment lost 3 bases, leaving 6 bases of the junction unmatched. CDR3: CAISDLAGGPGDTQYF. DNA of the CDR3: TGTGCCATCAGTGACCTAGCGGGGGGGCCAGGAGATACGCAGTATTTT.

The chain uses TRBV6-6 and TRBJ1-3; D perhaps matches TRBD1 (6 bases). The CDR3 extends over 14 amino acids. Germline-derived CDR1 and CDR2 are MNHNY and SVGAGI (reference sequence). V gave up 6 bases and J gave up 3 bases, with 12 bases separating them. The CDR3 nucleotides read TGTGCCAGCAGCTCAGGGGTCCGTGGAAACACCATATATTTT. Protein product: CASSSGVRGNTIYF.

V is TRBV7-2 and J is TRBJ2-3; the match to TRBD2 covers 8 bases. CDR3 length: 16 residues. The V and J ends lost 5 bases and 0 bases, in that order; junction bases with no gene match: 7. Per the germline V gene, CDR1 is SGHTA and CDR2 is FQGNSA. Here the CDR3 DNA reads TGTGCCAGCAGCCCATCTAGCGGGTCTAGCACAGATACGCAGTATTTT. It is translated as CASSPSSGSSTDTQYF.

The CDR3 DNA is TGTGCCAGCAGCTTGGAGCCCTATAGCAATCAGCCCCAGCATTTT. This gives the protein CASSLEPYSNQPQHF. The genes are TRBV5-8 and TRBJ1-5; D not certain. The CDR3 loop spans 15 amino acids. Trimming pared 0 bases from V and 0 bases from J, leaving 7 bases between. Germline CDR1 reads SGHTS; CDR2 reads YDEGEE.

Details on this clone: Within the sample, other DNA sequences also encode this same CDR3. The J gene is TRBJ2-2, the V gene TRBV5-1; a possible D gene is TRBD1 (5 bases). V lost 3 bases to trimming and J lost 8 bases, with 14 bases between them. This CDR3 contains 14 residues. Germline-derived CDR1 and CDR2 are SGHRS and YFSETQ. Here the CDR3 reads CASSSRGPTGELFF. CDR3 nucleotide sequence: TGCGCCAGCAGCTCAAGGGGTCCCACTGGGGAGCTGTTTTTT.

The rearrangement links TRBV29-1 to TRBJ1-1; TRBD1 might be the D (6 bases). From germline, CDR1 is SQVTM and CDR2 ANQGSEA. V was clipped by 7 bases and J by 8 bases, with 17 bases between them. CDR3 length: 12 amino acids. For the CDR3, the DNA is TGCAGCGCCCTAGCGGGGGCGACGGAAGCTTTCTTT. Translation gives CSALAGATEAFF.

The chain is built from TRBV5-4 and TRBJ1-2, with TRBD1 matching 12 bases. The germline V gene has CDR1 SGHNT and CDR2 YYREEE (reference sequence). The CDR3 sequence is 14 residues long. V lost 10 bases, J lost 0 bases, and 4 bases stayed unmatched. The CDR3 sequence is CAGGQGASNYGYTF. CDR3 DNA sequence: TGTGCCGGGGGACAGGGGGCTTCTAACTATGGCTACACCTTC.